A single sample gave rise to the 8 T cell receptor beta chains below, sequenced in a study of cytomegalovirus exposure and HLA in healthy donors. The PCR made use of 60 Vbeta and 13 Jbeta primers. Profiling relied on immunoSEQ multiplex PCR, and the TCRdb table lists in-frame clones only, not all of them. The specimen's table records about 140,000 clones. Sequencing used PBMCs. The receptors were gathered from a male donor in good health and CMV-seronegative.

V is TRBV5-6 and J is TRBJ2-7, with 10 nucleotides matching TRBD2. The germline V gene has CDR1 SGHDT and CDR2 YYEEEE. This CDR3 contains 16 residues. Trimming cost V 4 bases and J 2 bases; bases outside gene matches: 9. The CDR3 DNA follows: TGTGCCAGCAGCCCGAACCTAGCGGGGGCAACCTACGAGCAGTACTTC. As protein: CASSPNLAGATYEQYF.

The chain employs TRBV7-7 and TRBJ2-7; a possible D gene is TRBD2 (7 bases). V lost 5 bases, J lost 3 bases, and 11 bases lay in between. The CDR3 is 13 residues long. Germline loops: CDR1 SSHAT, CDR2 FNYEAQ (reference sequence). CDR3 in DNA: TGTGCCAGCAGCCCCGGGGGGCTCTACGAGCAGTACTTC. Translation gives CASSPGGLYEQYF.

The chain recombines TRBV2 with TRBJ1-5; no clear D. Germline V gene data show CDR1 as SNHLY and CDR2 as FYNNEI. V lost 9 bases to trimming and J lost 3 bases, with 15 bases between them. This CDR3 contains 14 residues. The CDR3 nucleotides read TGTGCCAGTCAGCGTCCGGGTGACAATCAGCCCCAGCATTTT. This sequence encodes CASQRPGDNQPQHF. Full variable domain (remainder filled in from reference TRBV2 and TRBJ1-5): EPEVTQTPSHQVTQMGQEVILRCVPISNHLYFYWYRQILGQKVEFLVSFYNNEISEKSEIFDDQFSVERPDGSNFTLKIRSTKLEDSAMYFCASQRPGDNQPQHFGDGTRLSIL.

The chain links TRBV6-1 to TRBJ2-2; 8 bases are shared with TRBD2. CDR3 length: 18 residues. Looked up from germline, CDR1 is MNHNS and CDR2 is SASEGT. The ends lost 3 bases at V and 3 bases at J; junction bases unmatched: 12. CDR3 nucleotides: TGTGCCAGCAGTGATGCAGGCCGCCCGGGAGGGTACACCGGGGAGCTGTTTTTT. It translates to CASSDAGRPGGYTGELFF.

The chain recombines TRBV29-1 with TRBJ2-7; no clear D gene. Germline-derived CDR1 and CDR2 are SQVTM and ANQGSEA. The CDR3 runs 13 residues. With 0 bases removed from V and 0 bases from J, the gap between germline ends came to 6 bases. CDR3 nucleotide sequence: TGCAGCGTTGAAGACAGATCCTCCTACGAGCAGTACTTC. It is translated as CSVEDRSSYEQYF.

The genes are TRBV2 and TRBJ2-3; TRBD2 is a possible D gene (5 bases). The CDR3 has 15 residues. Per the germline V gene, CDR1 is SNHLY and CDR2 is FYNNEI. V shed 1 base and J shed 0 bases, with 8 bases lying between them. The CDR3 nucleotides read TGTGCCAGCAGTGAAGGAGGGTCGAGCACAGATACGCAGTATTTT. Translating it yields CASSEGGSSTDTQYF.

The V gene is TRBV5-1, the J gene TRBJ1-1; 7 bases are a match to TRBD1. This CDR3 region has 14 residues. The germline gives CDR1 SGHRS, CDR2 YFSETQ. With 3 bases clipped from V and 1 base from J, the junction kept 3 bases outside the gene matches. Here the CDR3 reads CASSSDRQNTEAFF. CDR3 bases: TGCGCCAGCAGCTCGGACAGGCAGAACACTGAAGCTTTCTTT. The variable domain in full, completed from reference TRBV5-1 and TRBJ1-1, reads KAGVTQTPRYLIKTRGQQVTLSCSPISGHRSVSWYQQTPGQGLQFLFEYFSETQRNKGNFPGRFSGRQFSNSRSEMNVSTLELGDSALYLCASSSDRQNTEAFFGQGTRLTVV.

Here the CDR3 reads CASSLAEVTGELFF. DNA of the CDR3: TGCGCCAGCAGCTTGGCCGAGGTCACCGGGGAGCTGTTTTTT. The rearrangement links TRBV5-1 to TRBJ2-2; D remains ambiguous. Germline V gene data show CDR1 as SGHRS and CDR2 as YFSETQ. The V end lost 0 bases, the J end lost 4 bases, and 7 bases lay between the germline ends. This CDR3 region has 14 residues. The complete variable domain, with remaining parts taken from reference TRBV5-1 and TRBJ2-2, reads KAGVTQTPRYLIKTRGQQVTLSCSPISGHRSVSWYQQTPGQGLQFLFEYFSETQRNKGNFPGRFSGRQFSNSRSEMNVSTLELGDSALYLCASSLAEVTGELFFGEGSRLTVL.